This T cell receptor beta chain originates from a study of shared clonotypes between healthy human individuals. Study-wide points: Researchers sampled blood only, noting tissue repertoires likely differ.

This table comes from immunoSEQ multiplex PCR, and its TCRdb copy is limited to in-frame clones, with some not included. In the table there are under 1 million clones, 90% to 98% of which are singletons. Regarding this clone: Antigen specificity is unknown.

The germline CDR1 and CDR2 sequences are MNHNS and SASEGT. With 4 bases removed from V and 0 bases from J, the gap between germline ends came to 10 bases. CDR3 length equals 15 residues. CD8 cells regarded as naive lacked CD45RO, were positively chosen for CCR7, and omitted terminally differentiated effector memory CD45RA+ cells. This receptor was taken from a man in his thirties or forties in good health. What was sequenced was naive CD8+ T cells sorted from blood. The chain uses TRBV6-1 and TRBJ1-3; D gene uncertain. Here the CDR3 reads CASSADMTSGNTIYF. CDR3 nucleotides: TGTGCCAGCAGTGCCGACATGACCTCTGGAAACACCATATATTTT.